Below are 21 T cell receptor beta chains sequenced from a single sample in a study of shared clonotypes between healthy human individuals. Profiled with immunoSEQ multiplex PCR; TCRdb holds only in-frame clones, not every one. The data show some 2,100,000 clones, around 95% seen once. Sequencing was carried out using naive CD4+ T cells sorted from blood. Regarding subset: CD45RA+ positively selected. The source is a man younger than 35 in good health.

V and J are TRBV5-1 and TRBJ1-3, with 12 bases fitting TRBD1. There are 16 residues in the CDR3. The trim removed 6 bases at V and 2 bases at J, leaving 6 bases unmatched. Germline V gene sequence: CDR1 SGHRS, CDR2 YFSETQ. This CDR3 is CASKSGQGATGNTIYF. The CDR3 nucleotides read TGCGCCAGCAAATCGGGACAGGGGGCAACTGGAAACACCATATATTTT.

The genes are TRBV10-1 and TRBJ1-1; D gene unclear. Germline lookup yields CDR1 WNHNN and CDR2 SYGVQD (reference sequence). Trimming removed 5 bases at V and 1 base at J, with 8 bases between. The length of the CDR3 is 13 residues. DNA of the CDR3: TGCGCCAGCAGTATGCAGTCGAACACTGAAGCTTTCTTT. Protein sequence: CASSMQSNTEAFF.

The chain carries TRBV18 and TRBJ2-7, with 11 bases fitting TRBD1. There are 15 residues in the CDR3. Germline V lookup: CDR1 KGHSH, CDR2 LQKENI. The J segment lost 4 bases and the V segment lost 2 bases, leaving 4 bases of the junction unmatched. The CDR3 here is CASSPGQGATYEQYF. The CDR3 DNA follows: TGTGCCAGCTCACCAGGACAGGGGGCGACATACGAGCAGTACTTC.

CDR3 in DNA: TGTGCCAGCAGTGAGAGTGGCCTCTACGAGCAGTACTTC. Amino acid sequence: CASSESGLYEQYF. The rearrangement joins TRBV2 to TRBJ2-7; D not resolved. V was clipped by 3 bases and J by 3 bases, with 9 bases between them. This CDR3 is built from 13 residues. Germline CDR1 SNHLY, CDR2 FYNNEI.

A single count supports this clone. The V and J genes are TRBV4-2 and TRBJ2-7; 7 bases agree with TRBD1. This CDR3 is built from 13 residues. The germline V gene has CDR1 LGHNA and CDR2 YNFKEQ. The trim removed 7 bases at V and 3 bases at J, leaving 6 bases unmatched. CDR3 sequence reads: CASTPGQRYEQYF. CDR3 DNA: TGTGCCAGCACCCCGGGACAGCGCTACGAGCAGTACTTC.

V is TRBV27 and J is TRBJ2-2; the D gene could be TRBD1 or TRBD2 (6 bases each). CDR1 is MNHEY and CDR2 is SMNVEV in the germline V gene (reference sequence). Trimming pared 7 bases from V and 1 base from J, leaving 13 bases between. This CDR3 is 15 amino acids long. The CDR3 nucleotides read TGTGCCAGCACCATCGGGGGCAAGAACACCGGGGAGCTGTTTTTT. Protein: CASTIGGKNTGELFF.

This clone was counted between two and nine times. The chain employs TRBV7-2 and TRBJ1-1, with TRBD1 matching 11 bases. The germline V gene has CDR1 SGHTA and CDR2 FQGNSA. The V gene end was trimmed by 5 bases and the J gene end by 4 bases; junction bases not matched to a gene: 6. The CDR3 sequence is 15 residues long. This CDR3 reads CASSLGTGGSTEAFF. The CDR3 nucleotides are TGTGCCAGCAGCCTGGGGACAGGGGGTAGCACTGAAGCTTTCTTT.

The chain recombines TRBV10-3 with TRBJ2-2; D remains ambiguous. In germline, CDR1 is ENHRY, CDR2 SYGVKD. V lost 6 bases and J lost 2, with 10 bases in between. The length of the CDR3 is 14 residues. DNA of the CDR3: TGTGCCATCAGAACAGACTCTAACACCGGGGAGCTGTTTTTT. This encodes CAIRTDSNTGELFF.

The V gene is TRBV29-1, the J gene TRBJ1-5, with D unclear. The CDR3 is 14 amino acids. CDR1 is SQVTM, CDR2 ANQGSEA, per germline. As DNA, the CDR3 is TGCACCCTCCTGAGGGTGAGGCGCAATCAGCCCCAGCATTTT. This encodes CTLLRVRRNQPQHF.

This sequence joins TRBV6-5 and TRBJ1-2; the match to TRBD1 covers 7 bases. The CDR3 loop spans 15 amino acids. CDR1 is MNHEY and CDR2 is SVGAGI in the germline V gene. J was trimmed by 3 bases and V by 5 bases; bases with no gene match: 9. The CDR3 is CASSGRGPWDYGYTF. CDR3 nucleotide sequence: TGTGCCAGCAGTGGTAGGGGGCCTTGGGACTATGGCTACACCTTC.

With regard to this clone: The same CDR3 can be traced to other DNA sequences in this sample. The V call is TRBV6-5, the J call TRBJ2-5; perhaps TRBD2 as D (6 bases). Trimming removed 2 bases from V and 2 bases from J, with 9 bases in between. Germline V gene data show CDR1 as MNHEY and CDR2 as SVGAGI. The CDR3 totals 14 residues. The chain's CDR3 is CASSYGGLQETQYF. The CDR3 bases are TGTGCCAGCAGTTACGGGGGACTTCAAGAGACCCAGTACTTC.

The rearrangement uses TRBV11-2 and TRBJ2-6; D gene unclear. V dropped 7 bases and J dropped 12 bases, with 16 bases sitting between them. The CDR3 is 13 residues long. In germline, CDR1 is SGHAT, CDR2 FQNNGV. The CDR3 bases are TGTGCCAGCACCCCGGACGGACCCAGCGTCCTGACTTTC. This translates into CASTPDGPSVLTF.

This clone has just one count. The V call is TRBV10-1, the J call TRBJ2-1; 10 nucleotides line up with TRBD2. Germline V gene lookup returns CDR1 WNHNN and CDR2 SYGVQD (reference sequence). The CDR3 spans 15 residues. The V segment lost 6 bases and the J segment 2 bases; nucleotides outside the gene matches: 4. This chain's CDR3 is CASSDSGGTYNEQFF. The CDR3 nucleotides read TGCGCCAGCAGCGATAGCGGGGGGACCTACAATGAGCAGTTCTTC.

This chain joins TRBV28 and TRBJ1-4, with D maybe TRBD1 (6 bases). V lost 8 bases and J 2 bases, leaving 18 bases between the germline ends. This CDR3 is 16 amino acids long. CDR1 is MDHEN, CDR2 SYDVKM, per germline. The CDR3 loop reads CASRRGRQGTNEKLFF. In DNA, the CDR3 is TGTGCCAGCCGAAGGGGGAGGCAGGGTACTAATGAAAAACTGTTTTTT. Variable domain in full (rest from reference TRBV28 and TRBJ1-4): DVKVTQSSRYLVKRTGEKVFLECVQDMDHENMFWYRQDPGLGLRLIYFSYDVKMKEKGDIPEGYSVSREKKERFSLILESASTNQTSMYLCASRRGRQGTNEKLFFGSGTQLSVL.

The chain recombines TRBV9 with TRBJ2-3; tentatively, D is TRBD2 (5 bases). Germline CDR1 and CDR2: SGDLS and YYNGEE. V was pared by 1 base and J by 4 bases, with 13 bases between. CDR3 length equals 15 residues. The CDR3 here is CASSVSTRGPDTQYF. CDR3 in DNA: TGTGCCAGCAGCGTAAGCACTCGAGGGCCAGATACGCAGTATTTT.

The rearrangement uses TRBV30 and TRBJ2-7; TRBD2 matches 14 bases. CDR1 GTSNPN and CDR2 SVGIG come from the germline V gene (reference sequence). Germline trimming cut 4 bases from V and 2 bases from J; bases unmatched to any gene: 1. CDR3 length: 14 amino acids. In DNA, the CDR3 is TGTGCCTGGAAGGGACTAGCGGGGGCCTACGAGCAGTACTTC. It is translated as CAWKGLAGAYEQYF. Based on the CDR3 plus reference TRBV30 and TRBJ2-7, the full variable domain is SQTIHQWPATLVQPVGSPLSLECTVEGTSNPNLYWYRQAAGRGLQLLFYSVGIGQISSEVPQNLSASRPQDRQFILSSKKLLLSDSGFYLCAWKGLAGAYEQYFGPGTRLTVT.

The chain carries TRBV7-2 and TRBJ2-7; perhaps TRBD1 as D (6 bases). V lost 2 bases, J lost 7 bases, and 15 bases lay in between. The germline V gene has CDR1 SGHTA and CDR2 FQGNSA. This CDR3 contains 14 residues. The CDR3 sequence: CASSLLQGSREQYF. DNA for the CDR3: TGTGCCAGCAGCTTACTGCAGGGGTCCAGGGAGCAGTACTTC.

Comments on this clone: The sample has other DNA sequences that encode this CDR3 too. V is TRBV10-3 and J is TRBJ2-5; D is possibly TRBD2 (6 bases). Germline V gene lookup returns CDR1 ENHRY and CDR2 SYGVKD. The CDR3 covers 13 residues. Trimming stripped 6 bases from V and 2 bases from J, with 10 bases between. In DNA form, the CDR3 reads TGTGCCATCAGAAGGGGACTTCAAGAGACCCAGTACTTC. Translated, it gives CAIRRGLQETQYF.

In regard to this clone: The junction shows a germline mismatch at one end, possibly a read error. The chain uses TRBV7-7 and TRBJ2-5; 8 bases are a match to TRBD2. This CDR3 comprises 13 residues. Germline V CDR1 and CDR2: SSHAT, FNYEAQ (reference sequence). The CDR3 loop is CASSPGGGETQYF. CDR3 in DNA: TGTGCTAGCAGCCCGGGCGGGGGGGAGACCCAGTACTTC.

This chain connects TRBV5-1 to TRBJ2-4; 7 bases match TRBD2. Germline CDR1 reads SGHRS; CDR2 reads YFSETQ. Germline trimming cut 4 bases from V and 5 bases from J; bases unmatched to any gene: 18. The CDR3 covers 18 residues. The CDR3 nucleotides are TGCGCCAGCAGCGGAGACGGGGTCGGGGGGATCAAGGAAAACATTCAGTACTTC. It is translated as CASSGDGVGGIKENIQYF.

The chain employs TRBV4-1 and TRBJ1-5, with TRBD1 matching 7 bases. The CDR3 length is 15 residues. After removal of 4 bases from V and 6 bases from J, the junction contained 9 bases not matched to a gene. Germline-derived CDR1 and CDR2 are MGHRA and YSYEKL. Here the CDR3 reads CASSLRDSEGQPQHF. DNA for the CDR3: TGCGCCAGCAGCCTACGGGACAGCGAGGGTCAGCCCCAGCATTTT.